Listed here is a single T cell receptor (beta chain). The antigen is undetermined. Germline loops: CDR1 MNHEY, CDR2 SVGEGT. This CDR3 has 12 amino acids. Trimming removed 5 bases at V and 6 bases at J, with 11 bases between. With iRepertoire HTBI primers and Arm-PCR of CDR3 regions, TCR beta libraries were built. Via MiXCR, TCRdb re-called the multiplex PCR reads, giving one row per CDR3 protein. The table includes a few hundred thousand distinct CDR3 sequences, roughly a fifth detected once. Sample time point: newly diagnosed GD, antithyroid drugs for less than 3 months. Making the TCR library involved RNA that had been extracted from PBMCs. The data were obtained in a study of regulatory T cells in long-lasting Graves disease. The wider study: Graves' patients diagnosed newly had used antithyroid drugs under 3 months.

Overall study results and limits: Gene preferences differed: TRBV28, TRBJ1-2, TRBJ2-5 in persistent cases. Comparison showed that persistent patients shared more public clonotypes (2,741) than new patients (about 970).

These sequences were also reported in another study, on T cells in Graves' hyperthyroidism and ophthalmopathy. As that report states: Most expanded thyroid clonotypes above 0.001 recurred in blood.

The chain employs TRBV6-2 or TRBV6-3 and TRBJ2-7; perhaps TRBD2 as D (5 bases). The receptor was isolated from a young woman with Graves disease. Specimen: peripheral blood mononuclear cells (PBMCs), collected at new diagnosis, from a patient treated with antithyroid drugs. CDR3 amino acids: CASSDGVFEQYF. The CDR3 region has the DNA TGTGCCAGCAGTGACGGGGTCTTCGAGCAGTACTTC.